This T cell receptor (beta chain) was recorded in a study of blood T cells in healthy people across ages. General observations from the study: Roughly linearly, TCR beta diversity per million T cells fell as age increased.

Many counts were recorded for this clonotype. What it binds is unknown. A second about 6 to 12 cycle PCR used barcoded and J-beta primers. TCRdb used MiXCR to reprocess the 5' RACE reads, holding one entry per CDR3 protein. Of about 1,800,000 distinct CDR3 sequences listed, 28% are singletons. This receptor was identified in a woman in her 30s in good health. The specimen sequenced was blood.

CDR3 protein: CASSLDQGILQETQYF. The CDR3 nucleotides are TGTGCCAGCAGCTTAGATCAGGGGATTCTACAAGAGACCCAGTACTTC. The J gene is TRBJ2-5, the V gene TRBV7-9; a possible D gene is TRBD1 (6 bases). The CDR3 contains 16 residues. V was trimmed by 1 base and J by 2 bases, leaving 14 bases between them. Germline V CDR1 and CDR2: SEHNR, FQNEAQ (reference sequence).